One sample yielded the 30 T cell receptor beta chains listed below, sequenced in a study of neurological immune-mediated disorders. Each CDR3 protein is one row after TCRdb ran MiXCR on the 5' RACE reads. The sample has approximately 50,000 distinct CDR3 sequences, 10% seen once. Material for sequencing was PBMCs. All receptors derive from a man in his 70s with HTLV-1-associated myelopathy (HAM/TSP).

In this sample, this clonotype is medium-sized (0.01 to 0.1%). The chain couples TRBV5-1 to TRBJ1-5; D is perhaps TRBD1 (6 bases). Deletions cut 7 bases from V and 3 bases from J, with 14 bases between. The CDR3 runs to 14 residues. Germline-derived CDR1 and CDR2 are SGHRS and YFSETQ. CDR3 sequence reads: CASSTGDINQPQHF. CDR3 sequence (DNA): TGCGCCAGCTCAACTGGGGACATCAATCAGCCCCAGCATTTT.

This clonotype was detected ten times or more. V gene TRBV7-2 combines with J gene TRBJ2-5; 8 bases line up with TRBD2. The CDR3 spans 14 residues. V shed 1 base and J 4 bases; nucleotides not matched to a gene: 2. Germline CDR1 and CDR2: SGHTA and FQGNSA. The CDR3 sequence: CASSLGGRRETQYF. The CDR3 DNA reads TGTGCCAGCAGCTTAGGCGGGAGGCGAGAGACCCAGTACTTC.

The sample holds many counts of this clonotype. The chain has TRBV27 and TRBJ2-7; possibly TRBD2 for D (5 bases). This CDR3 is built from 16 residues. Deletions cut 3 bases from V and 2 bases from J, with 17 bases between. CDR1 is MNHEY and CDR2 is SMNVEV in the germline V gene (reference sequence). The CDR3 DNA follows: TGTGCCAGCAGTTTGTCCGGGGTAGGAGCCACCTACGAGCAGTACTTC. It encodes CASSLSGVGATYEQYF.

The J gene is TRBJ2-2, the V gene TRBV6-5; D might be TRBD1 or TRBD2, each matching 6 bases. The germline V gene has CDR1 MNHEY and CDR2 SVGAGI. This CDR3 region has 15 residues. CDR3 protein: CVTSRGTSNTGELFF. The CDR3 coding sequence is TGTGTCACCTCTCGGGGGACATCGAACACCGGGGAGCTGTTTTTT.

This clonotype was counted at least ten times. The chain couples TRBV13 to TRBJ2-3; D unresolved. V was clipped by 5 bases and J by 2 bases, with 8 bases between them. The CDR3 is 13 amino acids. Germline loops: CDR1 PRHDT, CDR2 FYEKMQ (reference sequence). DNA of the CDR3: TGTGCCAGCAGCCCCGCCTTCACAGATACGCAGTATTTT. Protein product: CASSPAFTDTQYF.

This clonotype was observed many times. The chain has TRBV28 and TRBJ1-4; 8 nucleotides match TRBD1. V shed 5 bases and J 10 bases; nucleotides not matched to a gene: 3. Germline-derived CDR1 and CDR2 are MDHEN and SYDVKM. The CDR3 is 12 residues long. CDR3 bases: TGTGCCAGCAGTCTTGGACAGGGAAAACTGTTTTTT. It codes for CASSLGQGKLFF.

With regard to this clonotype: A clone one base away is much larger, so this may be a read error. This rearrangement joins TRBV7-3 to TRBJ2-2; maybe TRBD2 (6 bases). Germline CDR1 and CDR2: SGHTA and FQGTGA. The CDR3 sequence is 16 residues long. Here the CDR3 DNA reads TGTGCCAGCAGCCCCGTCCCCGGGACTTCAACCGTGGAGCTGTTTTTT. This gives the protein CASSPVPGTSTVELFF.

Only one count was recorded for this clonotype. The germline gene is not matched at one end of the junction; a read error may be the cause. This rearrangement joins TRBV20-1 to TRBJ2-5, with D maybe TRBD1 (7 bases). From germline, CDR1 is DFQATT and CDR2 SNEGSKA (reference sequence). The CDR3 runs to 15 residues. The CDR3 loop is CSARDPGGRQETQHF. The CDR3 DNA reads as TGCAGTGCTAGAGATCCAGGGGGGAGGCAAGAGACCCAGCACTTT.

This clonotype has a count of ten or more. The rearrangement links TRBV7-3 to TRBJ2-1; tentative D call: TRBD2 (5 bases). The V gene's germline CDR1 is SGHTA and CDR2 FQGTGA. With 4 bases removed from V and 9 bases from J, the gap between germline ends came to 10 bases. CDR3 length equals 12 residues. DNA for the CDR3: TGTGCCAGCAGCTCGGGTGGAGGTGAGCAGTTCTTC. It codes for CASSSGGGEQFF.

This clonotype occurred many times. V gene TRBV5-1 combines with J gene TRBJ2-3; TRBD2 matches at 9 bases. The junction had 6 bases not matched to a gene; V was cut back by 4 bases and J by 3 bases. The CDR3 length is 15 residues. Germline V gene sequence: CDR1 SGHRS, CDR2 YFSETQ. CDR3 region: CASSHTSGRTDTQYF. In nucleotides, the CDR3 is TGCGCCAGCAGCCACACTAGCGGGCGGACAGATACGCAGTATTTT.

This clonotype was seen repeatedly, ten times or more. J is TRBJ2-3 and V is TRBV5-1, with 8 bases identical to TRBD1. The junction had 3 bases not matched to a gene; V was cut back by 3 bases and J by 3 bases. The germline gives CDR1 SGHRS, CDR2 YFSETQ. The CDR3 length is 14 residues. The CDR3 DNA is TGCGCCAGCAGCTGGACAGGGATGACAGATACGCAGTATTTT. This encodes CASSWTGMTDTQYF. Filled out from reference TRBV5-1 and TRBJ2-3, the complete variable domain reads KAGVTQTPRYLIKTRGQQVTLSCSPISGHRSVSWYQQTPGQGLQFLFEYFSETQRNKGNFPGRFSGRQFSNSRSEMNVSTLELGDSALYLCASSWTGMTDTQYFGPGTRLTVL.

Ten or more counts support this clonotype. V usage is TRBV5-1 and J usage is TRBJ1-1; TRBD1 might be the D (6 bases). Trimming took 2 bases from V and 3 from J, leaving 14 bases between them. The CDR3 extends over 15 amino acids. Germline CDR1 reads SGHRS; CDR2 reads YFSETQ. CDR3 in amino acids: CASSFYGQSHTEAFF. As DNA, the CDR3 is TGCGCCAGCAGCTTTTACGGACAGTCCCACACTGAAGCTTTCTTT. The full variable domain, its missing parts supplied by reference TRBV5-1 and TRBJ1-1, is KAGVTQTPRYLIKTRGQQVTLSCSPISGHRSVSWYQQTPGQGLQFLFEYFSETQRNKGNFPGRFSGRQFSNSRSEMNVSTLELGDSALYLCASSFYGQSHTEAFFGQGTRLTVV.

This clonotype was counted many times. The rearrangement joins TRBV7-2 to TRBJ2-5; D unresolved. From germline, CDR1 is SGHTA and CDR2 FQGNSA. This CDR3 has 13 amino acids. Trimming took 8 bases from V and 2 from J, leaving 12 bases between them. The CDR3 bases are TGTGCCAGCGGCAGAGCCTTACAAGAGACCCAGTACTTC. Its translation: CASGRALQETQYF.

The chain carries TRBV20-1 and TRBJ2-3; the match to TRBD2 covers 7 bases. Germline V CDR1 and CDR2: DFQATT, SNEGSKA (reference sequence). This CDR3 spans 15 amino acids. The V segment lost 0 bases and the J segment 2 bases; nucleotides outside the gene matches: 5. The CDR3 reads CSARDRSGVTDTQYF. CDR3 DNA sequence: TGCAGTGCTAGAGATCGGAGCGGGGTCACAGATACGCAGTATTTT.

In this sample, this clonotype turned up many times. This chain joins TRBV20-1 and TRBJ1-5; 8 nucleotides line up with TRBD1. Germline loops: CDR1 DFQATT, CDR2 SNEGSKA (reference sequence). Unmatched junction bases numbered 7, after V lost 6 bases and J lost 0 bases. The CDR3 totals 15 residues. The CDR3 region has the DNA TGCAGTGCCACTACAGGGGGGGATAGCAATCAGCCCCAGCATTTT. Encoded protein: CSATTGGDSNQPQHF.

This clonotype was recorded many times. V is TRBV12-5 and J is TRBJ2-6, with D unresolved. The germline V gene has CDR1 LGHNT and CDR2 FRNRAP. This CDR3 has 18 amino acids. Between the trimmed V and J ends, which lost 1 base and 4 bases, there was a span of 17 bases. The CDR3 loop reads CASGLDEPGRPGANVLTF. The CDR3 coding sequence is TGTGCTAGTGGTTTGGACGAACCCGGGCGGCCCGGGGCCAACGTCCTGACTTTC.

This clonotype was seen at least ten times. V usage is TRBV4-2 and J usage is TRBJ1-2, with 7 bases aligning to TRBD1. Trimming removed 2 bases from V and 4 bases from J; junction bases left unmatched: 7. Germline values: CDR1 LGHNA, CDR2 YNFKEQ. CDR3 size: 15 residues. CDR3 region: CASSQTRQGLYGYTF. As DNA, the CDR3 is TGTGCCAGCAGCCAAACGAGACAGGGACTCTATGGCTACACCTTC.

There are many counts of this clonotype. The V call is TRBV7-9, the J call TRBJ2-5; 8 nucleotides line up with TRBD1. The CDR3 length is 14 residues. In germline, CDR1 is SEHNR, CDR2 FQNEAQ (reference sequence). V dropped 5 bases and J dropped 5; count of bases not matched to a gene: 7. CDR3 coding DNA: TGTGCCAGCAGCCCGACAGGGGTGGGGGAGACCCAGTACTTC. Translating gives CASSPTGVGETQYF.

This clonotype occurred many times. V gene TRBV11-2 combines with J gene TRBJ1-1; no firm D call. The CDR3 loop spans 15 amino acids. Trimming left V 2 bases short and J 1 base short, with 11 bases between. CDR1 and CDR2 from the germline V gene are SGHAT and FQNNGV. In nucleotides, the CDR3 is TGTGCCAGCAGCTTAAGAGGGATGAAGAACACTGAAGCTTTCTTT. Its translation is CASSLRGMKNTEAFF.

This clonotype was seen at least ten times. The chain recombines TRBV27 with TRBJ2-5, with D tentatively TRBD1 (5 bases). The CDR3 runs to 14 residues. The germline V gene has CDR1 MNHEY and CDR2 SMNVEV (reference sequence). Trimming took 3 bases from V and 3 from J, leaving 11 bases between them. Here the CDR3 DNA reads TGTGCCAGCAGTTTTGGAGTAGGGGAAGAGACCCAGTACTTC. Amino acids: CASSFGVGEETQYF.

This clonotype has a count of ten or more. The V call is TRBV20-1, the J call TRBJ2-4; tentative D call: TRBD2 (5 bases). Trimming took 3 bases from V and 3 from J, leaving 15 bases between them. The V gene's germline CDR1 is DFQATT and CDR2 SNEGSKA (reference sequence). CDR3 length: 15 residues. CDR3 bases: TGCAGTGCTAGTGAGGGTGGATGGGACAAAAACATTCAGTACTTC. Residues: CSASEGGWDKNIQYF.

The sample holds many counts of this clonotype. The chain combines TRBV4-2 with TRBJ2-1; 8 bases align to TRBD2. The length of the CDR3 is 14 residues. Germline V lookup: CDR1 LGHNA, CDR2 YNFKEQ. V was pared by 1 base and J by 8 bases, with 4 bases of the junction left unmatched. DNA for the CDR3: TGTGCCAGCAGCCAAGGCGGGACTAGGGATGAGCAGTTCTTC. Translation: CASSQGGTRDEQFF.

This clonotype came up many times. The CDR3 DNA reads as TGTGCCAGCCTAGGGGCAGGAACTGAAGCTTTCTTT. As protein: CASLGAGTEAFF. The V and J genes are TRBV11-2 and TRBJ1-1, with a tentative D call TRBD1 (5 bases). The CDR3 length is 12 residues. V was pared by 8 bases and J by 5 bases, with 12 bases between. Germline values: CDR1 SGHAT, CDR2 FQNNGV.

The J gene is TRBJ2-1, the V gene TRBV10-3; 9 bases map to TRBD2. The V gene end was trimmed by 8 bases and the J gene end by 7 bases; junction bases not matched to a gene: 9. The length of the CDR3 is 14 residues. Germline V gene sequence: CDR1 ENHRY, CDR2 SYGVKD. CDR3 region: CAIGQGLAGNEQFF. The CDR3, as DNA: TGTGCCATCGGGCAGGGACTAGCAGGGAATGAGCAGTTCTTC.

In this sample, this clonotype turned up many times. The chain uses TRBV5-1 and TRBJ1-2; the D is unclear. This CDR3 comprises 12 residues. Between the trimmed V and J ends, which lost 0 bases and 8 bases, there was a span of 8 bases. CDR1 and CDR2 from the germline V gene are SGHRS and YFSETQ. The DNA for the CDR3 is TGCGCCAGCAGCTTGGATGCTAGGGGCTACACCTTC. Translating it yields CASSLDARGYTF.

This clonotype occurred many times. The V call is TRBV2, the J call TRBJ2-1, with 7 bases matching TRBD2. Germline V CDR1 and CDR2: SNHLY, FYNNEI. V trimming: 6 bases; J trimming: 0 bases; junction bases outside the gene matches: 5. The CDR3 is made up of 15 amino acids. CDR3 DNA: TGTGCCAGCAGATCAACTAGCGTCTCCTACAATGAGCAGTTCTTC. Protein product: CASRSTSVSYNEQFF.

This clonotype counts as medium-sized (0.01 to 0.1%). V usage is TRBV12-3 or TRBV12-4 and J usage is TRBJ1-1; 7 positions match TRBD1. The CDR3 consists of 13 residues. The V and J ends lost 3 bases and 8 bases, in that order; junction bases with no gene match: 6. Here the CDR3 reads CASSFTTGAEAFF. The CDR3 nucleotides are TGTGCCAGCAGTTTCACTACAGGGGCAGAAGCTTTCTTT.

This clonotype was recorded many times. The chain links TRBV20-1 to TRBJ1-2, with unresolved D. The CDR3 sequence is 13 residues long. The germline V and J ends were trimmed by 0 bases and 8 bases, with 13 bases remaining between them. Germline loops: CDR1 DFQATT, CDR2 SNEGSKA (reference sequence). The CDR3 bases are TGCAGTGCTAGAGACACCCCGGGCGGCGGCTACACCTTC. It yields the protein CSARDTPGGGYTF.

This clonotype has ten or more counts. The chain carries TRBV6-6 and TRBJ1-3; D possibly corresponds to TRBD1 (5 bases). The CDR3 contains 16 residues. CDR1 is MNHNY, CDR2 SVGAGI, per germline (reference sequence). Trimming removed 6 bases at V and 0 bases at J, with 15 bases between. The CDR3 DNA is TGTGCCAGCAGCTTTAATACAGGTTACTCTGGAAACACCATATATTTT. This encodes CASSFNTGYSGNTIYF.

The sample holds many counts of this clonotype. The chain carries TRBV20-1 and TRBJ2-5, with 12 positions matching TRBD1. The length of the CDR3 is 18 residues. Germline values: CDR1 DFQATT, CDR2 SNEGSKA (reference sequence). J was trimmed by 3 bases and V by 6 bases; bases with no gene match: 17. The CDR3 DNA sequence: TGCAGTGCACACGGTTCGGGACAGGGGGCCATAGGAGAAGAGACCCAGTACTTC. Its translation: CSAHGSGQGAIGEETQYF.